The 10 T cell receptor beta chains presented below share a single source sample, sequenced in a study of T cells after yellow fever vaccination. TCRdb passed the 5' RACE reads through MiXCR, listing each CDR3 protein once. Counted here are 600,000 to 750,000 distinct CDR3 sequences, 9% to 15% occurring once; the ten biggest clones make up about 15%. The sample was PBMCs, taken on the day of the yellow fever booster vaccination. Receptor source: a man aged 30 to 39 who received the YFV17D yellow fever vaccine.

This clonotype was counted between two and nine times. The V call is TRBV5-1, the J call TRBJ2-7, with a weak D call TRBD1 (5 bases). This CDR3 contains 14 residues. Trimming removed 3 bases from V and 2 bases from J, with 12 bases in between. Per the germline V gene, CDR1 is SGHRS and CDR2 is YFSETQ. CDR3 sequence: CASSYQGAPYEQYF. The CDR3 nucleotides are TGCGCCAGCAGCTATCAAGGGGCCCCCTACGAGCAGTACTTC.

In this sample, this clonotype turned up a few times. The chain recombines TRBV20-1 with TRBJ2-1; 8 nucleotides line up with TRBD2. The germline V gene encodes CDR1 DFQATT and CDR2 SNEGSKA (reference sequence). J gave up 9 bases and V 7 bases, and 11 bases lay outside the gene matches. The CDR3 extends over 13 amino acids. The CDR3 region is CSVSAGGESEQFF. The CDR3 coding sequence is TGCAGTGTATCGGCGGGAGGAGAATCTGAGCAGTTCTTC.

As regards this clonotype: A read error may account for a junction end that differs from germline. The chain has TRBV6-1 and TRBJ2-7; the D gene could be TRBD1 or TRBD2 (5 bases each). Looked up from germline, CDR1 is MNHNS and CDR2 is SASEGT. This CDR3 has 14 residues. This CDR3 reads CASRSPRGPYEEYF. The CDR3, as DNA: TGTGCCAGCAGATCCCCTAGGGGACCTTACGAGGAGTACTTC.

This rearrangement joins TRBV29-1 to TRBJ2-5, with 9 bases identical to TRBD1. There are 13 residues in the CDR3. Per germline, CDR1 SQVTM and CDR2 ANQGSEA. With V trimmed by 6 bases and J by 9 bases, 11 bases remained unmatched. CDR3 sequence: CSVEKQGAGAQYF. In DNA, the CDR3 is TGCAGCGTAGAAAAACAGGGGGCCGGGGCCCAGTACTTC. The whole variable domain, remainder taken from reference TRBV29-1 and TRBJ2-5, is SAVISQKPSRDICQRGTSLTIQCQVDSQVTMMFWYRQQPGQSLTLIATANQGSEATYESGFVIDKFPISRPNLTFSTLTVSNMSPEDSSIYLCSVEKQGAGAQYFGPGTRLLVL.

This clonotype has just a few counts. This rearrangement joins TRBV7-2 to TRBJ1-2, with no clear D. The V gene lost 5 bases and the J gene lost 4 bases, with 14 bases spanning the gap. This CDR3 spans 14 amino acids. Germline lookup yields CDR1 SGHTA and CDR2 FQGNSA. The CDR3: CASSLRVEIYGYTF. CDR3 coding DNA: TGTGCCAGCAGCCTTCGGGTGGAAATCTATGGCTACACCTTC.

This clonotype occurred a few times. This chain connects TRBV29-1 to TRBJ2-1; D might be TRBD1 (7 bases). This CDR3 is 12 amino acids long. Deletions cut 7 bases from V and 9 bases from J, with 16 bases between. Germline V gene lookup returns CDR1 SQVTM and CDR2 ANQGSEA. The CDR3 DNA reads as TGCAGCGGTCAGGGGGGAAAGGGTGAGCAGTTCTTC. This sequence encodes CSGQGGKGEQFF.

Only a few counts were recorded for this clonotype. The rearrangement links TRBV10-3 to TRBJ2-7; TRBD1 agrees at 7 bases. V lost 6 bases, J lost 2 bases, and 4 bases stayed unmatched. The germline V gene has CDR1 ENHRY and CDR2 SYGVKD. The CDR3 consists of 13 residues. The CDR3 bases are TGTGCCATCAGGTCCGGGACAGCCTACGAGCAGTACTTC. Translating it yields CAIRSGTAYEQYF.

In its sample, this clonotype was seen a few times. This chain connects TRBV5-8 to TRBJ1-2; perhaps TRBD1 as D (5 bases). CDR3 length equals 14 residues. Germline-derived CDR1 and CDR2 are SGHTS and YDEGEE. The V end was cut by 4 bases, the J end by 8 bases, with 18 bases between. CDR3 in amino acids: CASSISGASWGYTF. CDR3 in DNA: TGTGCCAGCAGCATATCCGGGGCCAGCTGGGGCTACACCTTC.

This clonotype was counted only a few times. The chain employs TRBV11-2 and TRBJ1-1, with D perhaps TRBD1 (6 bases). With 2 bases removed from V and 0 bases from J, the gap between germline ends came to 19 bases. CDR1 is SGHAT and CDR2 is FQNNGV in the germline V gene. CDR3 length: 18 amino acids. The CDR3 here is CASSLTPLGAHVNTEAFF. The CDR3, as DNA: TGTGCCAGCAGCTTAACTCCCCTGGGGGCCCATGTGAACACTGAAGCTTTCTTT.

The V gene is TRBV28, the J gene TRBJ2-6; D is ambiguous. From germline, CDR1 is MDHEN and CDR2 SYDVKM. V was pared by 3 bases and J by 2 bases, with 8 bases between. There are 15 residues in the CDR3. The CDR3 DNA reads TGTGCCAGCAGTTTGAGCCCCACTGGGGCCAACGTCCTGACTTTC. This codes for CASSLSPTGANVLTF.